This T cell receptor beta chain was captured in a study of blood T cell repertoires in COVID-19 (dated by TCRdb to about 2020). Regarding the research as a whole: Samples covering the acute and convalescent phases of COVID-19 were provided by collaborators in the United States, Italy and Spain. Subjects who had been exposed to COVID-19, were actively infected with it, or had recovered from it provided the deeply sampled blood TCRbeta repertoires that made up the dataset. Samples were obtained from the ongoing ImmuneRACE study (first 160 participants) and from about 1,300 subjects provided by 6 global collaborators. A de-identified subject ID, COVID-19 status, age in years and sex were almost always included in the sample metadata. A freely available public database, intended as a resource for researchers studying the immune response to SARS-CoV-2, is where the repertoires were released. The prospective study material was composed of cDNA or gDNA derived from T cells, B-cell-depleted T cells, or PBMCs. Where available, HLA class I and class II types were obtained from metadata supplied by the sample provider rather than from assay-based typing. Findings and caveats that apply to the study as a whole: How much clinical and demographic metadata was included differed by source and by participant, and the metadata was provided uncurated.

The germline V end is reduced by 2 bases and the J end by 3 bases; junction bases left unmatched: 8. The CDR3 contains 16 residues, cysteine and phenylalanine counted. The kept DNA is CDR3 alone, 48 bases in frame from the first base. CDR1 and CDR2 (SGHKS, YYEKEE) derive from the germline V gene (reference sequence). A note on this clone: Its target antigen remains unknown. There are no base qualities to consult, and no much larger clone falls within one base.

Whole blood was collected in K2EDTA tubes by collaborating institutions according to the institutions' own protocols. For TCRbeta analysis, collaborator samples were shipped as frozen whole blood, as isolated PBMCs, or as DNA extracted from either sample type. TCRbeta CDR3 regions were amplified from genomic DNA by means of the immunoSEQ Assay, a bias-controlled multiplex PCR. Per the authors' processing: The number of nucleated cells in each sample was estimated from the amplification of reference gene primers within the assay. Sequence reads were collapsed and filtered to measure the absolute abundance of every unique TCRbeta CDR3 rearrangement. Productive Simpson clonality was computed per sample as the square root of Simpson's diversity index over productive rearrangements. Drawn from immuneACCESS, this table holds only the in-frame rearrangements with V and J called that TCRdb kept. Clones are partly lost; checked studies trace under half to an unresolved V gene and leave the rest unexplained. V, J and clone size are taken as reported in that table, and D and trimming were inferred from the DNA itself. Across this sample there are some 670,000 clones, with about nine tenths seen only once. The top ten clones comprise roughly 0.25% of the sample.

Sequenced sample: peripheral blood. The sequence derives from a woman aged 18-35 years with acute or convalescent COVID-19. The chain joins TRBV5-5 to TRBJ1-2; 9 nucleotides in the junction match TRBD1. The CDR3 region reads CASSLRTGGADYGYTF. The nucleotide sequence is TGTGCCAGCAGCTTAAGAACAGGGGGCGCCGACTATGGCTACACCTTC. Outside the CDR3, residues come from the reference TRBV5-5 and TRBJ1-2 proteins, so the full variable domain is: DAGVTQSPTHLIKTRGQQVTLRCSPISGHKSVSWYQQVLGQGPQFIFQYYEKEERGRGNFPDRFSARQFPNYSSELNVNALLLGDSALYLCASSLRTGGADYGYTFGSGTRLTVV.